The entry that follows covers one TCR beta chain sequence. Antigen specificity is unknown. This CDR3 is 17 amino acids long. The germline V gene encodes CDR1 SGHRS and CDR2 YFSETQ. J lost 1 base, V lost 0 bases, and 8 bases had no gene match. This table comes from immunoSEQ multiplex PCR, and its TCRdb copy is limited to in-frame clones, with some not included. The data contain hundreds of thousands of clones, 88% of them singletons. Treatment given: some 20 received Ad26.COV2.S at low or high dose, single or two shots; 5 received placebo; per-sample allocation not given. Repertoires come from day 63 after the first vaccine or placebo injection. Boston hosted the donor, who was an adult aged 18-55 years. Expression of Wuhan-strain SARS-CoV-2 spike came from the Ad26 vector that formed the vaccine. The source of the sample is a study of Ad26.COV2.S vaccination and SARS-CoV-2 variants. General study results and limits: Spike-specific responses of CD8+ and CD4+ T cells were reported to display substantial breadth after vaccination.

The sample in question was peripheral blood, obtained in a trial of Ad26.COV2.S vaccine versus placebo. This TCR came from a person aged 18-65 years who received the Ad26.COV2.S COVID-19 vaccine or a placebo. The chain couples TRBV5-1 to TRBJ2-5; 8 positions agree with TRBD1. DNA of the CDR3: TGCGCCAGCAGCTTGGCCTTTATGACAGGGGCCCAAGAGACCCAGTACTTC. This sequence encodes CASSLAFMTGAQETQYF. Full variable domain (missing parts from reference TRBV5-1 and TRBJ2-5): KAGVTQTPRYLIKTRGQQVTLSCSPISGHRSVSWYQQTPGQGLQFLFEYFSETQRNKGNFPGRFSGRQFSNSRSEMNVSTLELGDSALYLCASSLAFMTGAQETQYFGPGTRLLVL.